This TCR beta chain appears in the sequencing data of a study of blood T cell repertoires in COVID-19 (dated by TCRdb to 2020 to 2021). About the full investigation: Samples covering the acute and convalescent phases of COVID-19 were provided by collaborators in the United States, Italy and Spain. The prospective study material was composed of cDNA or gDNA derived from T cells, B-cell-depleted T cells, or PBMCs. The dataset comprised deeply sampled blood TCRbeta repertoires from subjects exposed to, actively infected with, or recovered from COVID-19. A freely available public database, intended as a resource for researchers studying the immune response to SARS-CoV-2, is where the repertoires were released. The samples were drawn from two sources: the first 160 participants of the ongoing ImmuneRACE study, and fewer than 1,500 subjects contributed by 6 global collaborators. The sample metadata nearly always contained a de-identified subject ID, COVID-19 status, age in years and sex. Where available, HLA class I and class II types were taken from metadata supplied by the sample provider and were not determined by assay-based typing.

This clone was detected once. What this receptor recognizes is not known. Base-call qualities are not available, and no considerably larger clone is one nucleotide away. TCRbeta CDR3 regions were amplified from genomic DNA using the immunoSEQ Assay, a bias-controlled multiplex PCR. As for the authors' bioinformatics: The number of nucleated cells in each sample was estimated by amplification of reference gene primers within the assay. To quantify the absolute abundance of each unique TCRbeta CDR3 rearrangement, sequence reads were collapsed and filtered. For each sample, productive Simpson clonality was calculated as the square root of Simpson's diversity index across productive rearrangements. TCRdb mirrors the immuneACCESS table, restricted to in-frame sequences. Some clones are absent from its copies; in checked studies, under half trace to an unresolved V gene, and the reason for the others is unknown. The V and J calls and clone size are taken from that table; D and trimming were inferred from the DNA. The sample table holds 120,000 to 150,000 clones, of which 65% to 85% were seen once. Jointly, the top ten make up under 10% of the sample.

At one collaborating source in Seattle, patients were enrolled during active infection and were followed longitudinally through the course of disease. Each collaborating institution followed its own protocols to collect whole blood in K2EDTA tubes. For TCRbeta analysis, collaborators shipped samples in one of three forms: frozen whole blood, isolated PBMCs, or DNA extracted from either of those sample types. The full study reports these points: The amount of clinical and demographic metadata varied by source and participant and was provided uncurated.

Ends trimmed: V by 1 base, J by 3 bases; bases unmatched to a gene: 4. CDR1 and CDR2 are read off the germline V gene as MGHRA and YSYEKL. There are 15 amino acids in the CDR3, from cysteine to phenylalanine inclusive. This entry keeps only the CDR3 DNA: 45 bases, framed from base 1. Sequencing was performed on peripheral blood. The receptor comes from a young man with COVID-19, enrolled during active disease. The V and J genes are TRBV4-1 and TRBJ2-7; 9 junctional bases match TRBD2. The CDR3 protein is CASSQGLAVSYEQYF. The nucleotide sequence reads TGCGCCAGCAGCCAAGGACTAGCGGTGAGCTACGAGCAGTACTTC.